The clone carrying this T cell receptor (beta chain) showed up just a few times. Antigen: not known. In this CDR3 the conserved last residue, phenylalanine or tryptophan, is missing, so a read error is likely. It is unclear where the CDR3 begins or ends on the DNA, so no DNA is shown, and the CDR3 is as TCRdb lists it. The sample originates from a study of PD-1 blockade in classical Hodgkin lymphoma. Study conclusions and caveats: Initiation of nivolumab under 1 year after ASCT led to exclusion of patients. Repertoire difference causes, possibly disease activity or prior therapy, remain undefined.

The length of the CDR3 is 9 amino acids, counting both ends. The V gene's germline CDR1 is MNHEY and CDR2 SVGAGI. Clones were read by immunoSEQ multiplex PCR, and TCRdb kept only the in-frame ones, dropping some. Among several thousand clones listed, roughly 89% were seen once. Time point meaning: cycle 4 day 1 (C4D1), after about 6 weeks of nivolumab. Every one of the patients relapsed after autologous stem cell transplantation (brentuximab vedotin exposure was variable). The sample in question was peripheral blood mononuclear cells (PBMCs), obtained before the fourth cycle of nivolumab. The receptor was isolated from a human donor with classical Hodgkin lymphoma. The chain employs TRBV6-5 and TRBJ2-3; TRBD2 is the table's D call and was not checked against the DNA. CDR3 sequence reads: CASTREGLT.